What follows is one T cell receptor beta chain and its context. Its antigen is unidentified. Template material for amplifying TCR beta CDR3 regions consisted of RNA transcripts. The study used the HTBI primer set for a first-round RT-PCR of the TCR CDR3. TCRdb ran MiXCR on the multiplex PCR reads and lists one entry per CDR3 protein. Of hundreds of thousands of distinct CDR3 sequences listed, roughly 50% are singletons. For Graves' hyperthyroidism to be stable, ophthalmopathy could not progress within 18 months. The data originate from a study of T cells in Graves' hyperthyroidism and ophthalmopathy. General study findings and limits: Appearing also in blood were most of the thyroid clonotypes expanded above 0.001. The model made its ophthalmopathy prediction, and onset followed a median around 6.9 months later.

This TCR came from a woman between 18 and 29 years old with Graves' hyperthyroidism. Sequenced sample: peripheral blood or thyroid tissue (not recorded which).

CDR3 bases: TGCAGCGTTGAGGACAGGGACTTCTATGGCTACACCTTC. Translated, it gives CSVEDRDFYGYTF. The chain is built from TRBV29-1 and TRBJ1-2; 8 bases map to TRBD1. This CDR3 is built from 13 residues. Germline CDR1 and CDR2: SQVTM and ANQGSEA. Trimming cost V 3 bases and J 4 bases; bases outside gene matches: 4.